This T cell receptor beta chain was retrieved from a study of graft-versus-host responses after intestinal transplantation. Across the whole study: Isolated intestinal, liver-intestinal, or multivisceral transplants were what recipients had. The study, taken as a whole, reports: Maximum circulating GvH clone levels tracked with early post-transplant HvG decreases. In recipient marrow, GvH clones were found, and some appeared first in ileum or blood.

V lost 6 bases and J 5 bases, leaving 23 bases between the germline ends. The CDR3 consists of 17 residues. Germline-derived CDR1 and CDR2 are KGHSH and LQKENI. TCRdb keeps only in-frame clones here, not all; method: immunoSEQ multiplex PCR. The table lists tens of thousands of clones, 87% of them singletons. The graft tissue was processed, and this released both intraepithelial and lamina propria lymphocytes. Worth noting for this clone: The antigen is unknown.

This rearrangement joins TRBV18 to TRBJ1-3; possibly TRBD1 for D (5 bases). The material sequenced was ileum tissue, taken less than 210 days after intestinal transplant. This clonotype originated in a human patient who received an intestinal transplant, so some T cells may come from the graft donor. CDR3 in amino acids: CASSQGGARTGRNTIYF. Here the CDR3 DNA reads TGTGCCAGCTCCCAAGGCGGGGCCCGGACCGGGCGAAACACCATATATTTT.